The source of this TCR beta chain is a study of blood T cells in healthy people across ages. Sample-barcoded 5' priming and a J-beta primer mix drove a second PCR of roughly 7 to 11 cycles. TCRdb fed the 5' RACE reads into MiXCR, producing one record per CDR3 protein. The sample shows about 970,000 distinct CDR3 sequences, about 53% of them seen only once. Study results and caveats: The recorded TCR beta diversity per million T cells decreased in a roughly linear manner with age. Since the PBMCs were unsorted, naive and antigen-experienced cells could not be conclusively compared.

Germline CDR1 reads MNHEY; CDR2 reads SVGAGI. Trimming cost V 1 base and J 2 bases; bases outside gene matches: 3. The CDR3 sequence is 15 residues long. Comments on this clonotype: Its antigen is as yet unknown.

The chain couples TRBV6-5 to TRBJ2-3; TRBD2 matches at 7 bases. This TCR was sampled from a woman aged 60-70 years in good health. The sample comprised blood. The CDR3, as DNA: TGTGCCAGCAGTTACTTTGCGGGAGTCACAGATACGCAGTATTTT. Its translation: CASSYFAGVTDTQYF.